Following are 14 T cell receptor beta chains from one sample sequenced in a study of blood T cell repertoires in COVID-19. Sequencing used immunoSEQ multiplex PCR; TCRdb keeps in-frame clones, though not all of them. Seen here are 150,000 or so clones, roughly four fifths observed once, and the top ten hold 13% to 15%. What was sequenced was peripheral blood. All receptors derive from a human donor with acute or convalescent COVID-19. The donor label of this sample is uncertain.

This rearrangement joins TRBV5-1 to TRBJ2-3; tentatively, D is TRBD2 (6 bases). Trimming left V 1 base short and J 0 bases short, with 12 bases between. Germline V gene sequence: CDR1 SGHRS, CDR2 YFSETQ. The CDR3 covers 16 residues. The CDR3 DNA sequence: TGCGCCAGCAGCTTGTTGCGGGGAGCAAGCACAGATACGCAGTATTTT. Its protein product is CASSLLRGASTDTQYF.

The chain couples TRBV19 to TRBJ1-4; 10 bases are a match to TRBD1. Germline V gives CDR1 LNHDA, CDR2 SQIVND (reference sequence). The CDR3 sequence is 16 residues long. The V segment lost 5 bases and the J segment 5 bases; nucleotides outside the gene matches: 8. CDR3 coding DNA: TGTGCCAGTAGTTTCGCCCTGGGACAGGGGAATGAAAAACTGTTTTTT. It is translated as CASSFALGQGNEKLFF.

The rearrangement uses TRBV10-3 and TRBJ2-2; 9 nucleotides align to TRBD2. This CDR3 region has 16 residues. From germline, CDR1 is ENHRY and CDR2 SYGVKD. The V and J ends lost 3 bases and 6 bases, in that order; junction bases with no gene match: 8. CDR3 region: CAISESGRGGAGELFF. Here the CDR3 DNA reads TGTGCCATCAGTGAATCTGGACGCGGGGGGGCCGGGGAGCTGTTTTTT.

The chain recombines TRBV7-2 with TRBJ2-1; TRBD2 matches 12 bases. The CDR3 length is 17 residues. CDR1 SGHTA and CDR2 FQGNSA come from the germline V gene. V lost 2 bases and J lost 7; bases outside the gene matches: 9. The CDR3 nucleotides are TGTGCCAGCAGCTTACGTGTCGGACTAGCGGGAAGAAATGAGCAGTTCTTC. Its translation is CASSLRVGLAGRNEQFF.

The chain has TRBV19 and TRBJ1-2; 8 nucleotides align to TRBD1. V shed 5 bases, J shed 6 bases, and the junction held 5 bases outside the gene matches. Germline values: CDR1 LNHDA, CDR2 SQIVND (reference sequence). The CDR3 sequence is 13 residues long. CDR3 region: CASSALDRDGYTF. The CDR3 coding sequence is TGTGCCAGTAGTGCGTTGGACAGGGATGGCTACACCTTC.

The chain joins TRBV18 to TRBJ2-7; 7 nucleotides match TRBD2. This CDR3 has 15 amino acids. V trimming: 2 bases; J trimming: 0 bases; junction bases outside the gene matches: 4. Per germline, CDR1 KGHSH and CDR2 LQKENI. The CDR3 nucleotides read TGTGCCAGCTCACCAAAAGCGGGGCTCTCCTACGAGCAGTACTTC. It specifies CASSPKAGLSYEQYF.

V is TRBV11-2 and J is TRBJ1-5, with a tentative D call TRBD1 (6 bases). The germline gives CDR1 SGHAT, CDR2 FQNNGV. This CDR3 is 16 amino acids long. Deletions cut 1 base from V and 11 bases from J, with 21 bases between. CDR3 in DNA: TGTGCCAGCAGCTTAGGCCTACAGGGACATAGTGGCGCCCAGCATTTT. This translates into CASSLGLQGHSGAQHF.

The CDR3 nucleotides are TGTGCCAGCAGCGCGGGGACAGCCAGATCAGGGGAGCAGTACTTC. Translation: CASSAGTARSGEQYF. V gene TRBV7-7 combines with J gene TRBJ2-7, with D maybe TRBD1 (7 bases). The CDR3 has 15 amino acids. Between the trimmed V and J ends, which lost 5 bases and 7 bases, there was a span of 21 bases. Germline values: CDR1 SSHAT, CDR2 FNYEAQ (reference sequence).

Here the CDR3 reads CATRQGTYGYTF. CDR3 nucleotides: TGTGCCACCAGACAGGGGACCTATGGCTACACCTTC. V usage is TRBV19 and J usage is TRBJ1-2, with TRBD1 matching 8 bases. The germline V gene encodes CDR1 LNHDA and CDR2 SQIVND (reference sequence). CDR3 length: 12 residues. J gave up 4 bases and V 10 bases, and 5 bases lay outside the gene matches.

CDR3 sequence reads: CASTLDRRGLNTEAFF. CDR3 bases: TGTGCCAGCACTCTAGATCGAAGAGGTTTGAACACTGAAGCTTTCTTT. The V call is TRBV27, the J call TRBJ1-1; D is ambiguous. Germline CDR1 reads MNHEY; CDR2 reads SMNVEV (reference sequence). Trimming left V 7 bases short and J 0 bases short, with 18 bases between. The CDR3 contains 16 residues.

The V call is TRBV13, the J call TRBJ1-3; D is possibly TRBD1 (5 bases). This CDR3 has 14 residues. CDR1 is PRHDT, CDR2 FYEKMQ, per germline (reference sequence). Trimming stripped 3 bases from V and 3 bases from J, with 9 bases between. CDR3 DNA sequence: TGTGCCAGCAGCTTGGGGCTGGGTGGAAACACCATATATTTT. Residues: CASSLGLGGNTIYF.

This rearrangement joins TRBV11-1 to TRBJ2-7; no definite D call. The CDR3 has 12 amino acids. Germline V CDR1 and CDR2: SGHAT, FQDESV (reference sequence). V shed 3 bases and J shed 2 bases, with 5 bases lying between them. CDR3 sequence: CASSLSPYEQYF. In DNA form, the CDR3 reads TGTGCCAGCAGCTTGAGTCCCTACGAGCAGTACTTC.

The genes are TRBV12-3 or TRBV12-4 and TRBJ1-2, with D unresolved. The CDR3 runs to 13 residues. V lost 1 base and J 7 bases, leaving 10 bases between the germline ends. CDR3: CASSLVPPGGYTF. DNA for the CDR3: TGTGCCAGCAGTTTAGTCCCCCCAGGTGGCTACACCTTC.

The chain recombines TRBV7-2 with TRBJ1-2, with 7 positions matching TRBD1. The ends lost 1 base at V and 5 bases at J; junction bases unmatched: 10. The CDR3 spans 16 residues. Germline V gene sequence: CDR1 SGHTA, CDR2 FQGNSA. The CDR3, as DNA: TGTGCCAGCAGCTTAGGTGCATTTGACAGGGAGTATGGCTACACCTTC. As protein: CASSLGAFDREYGYTF.